This T cell receptor (beta chain) appears in the sequencing data of a study of blood T cell repertoires in COVID-19. The CDR3 covers 14 residues. Germline CDR1 is SGHAT and CDR2 is FQDESV (reference sequence). Trimming took off 5 bases at V and 6 bases at J, with 15 bases between the two ends. The repertoire was sequenced with immunoSEQ multiplex PCR; TCRdb's copy has only in-frame clones and lacks some. The sample carries about 130,000 clones, roughly 80% recorded once. J is TRBJ2-3 and V is TRBV11-1, with D possibly matching TRBD2 (7 bases). This sequence was found in a man in his sixties with acute or convalescent COVID-19. Sequencing was done on a sample of peripheral blood. CDR3 nucleotide sequence: TGTGCCAGCAGCCCCTTCGGGGGGCGGGATACGCAGTATTTT. Translated, it gives CASSPFGGRDTQYF.